This TCR beta chain was identified in a study of cytomegalovirus exposure and HLA in healthy donors (dated by TCRdb to the late 2010s). Regarding the research as a whole: An earlier analysis of several hundred of the donors reported 250 to 350 Gb of sequence data and around 100 million unique TCR beta sequences obtained from about 180 million T cells. To predict cytomegalovirus infection status, the study combined high-throughput TCR immunosequencing, statistical association of individual TCRs with disease status, and machine learning. About 5 DR-DQ haplotypes were handled as single units for association and clustering, since linkage in the cohort was strong. Both class I and class II loci were covered by HLA typing, at four-digit resolution. The genetic ancestry cluster associated with self-reported Caucasian donors included roughly 84% of the 398 genotyped donors. Along with the roughly 610-subject first cohort, a separate validation cohort of over a hundred different subjects was used. Donor age, sex, ethnicity and CMV serostatus were collected together with the repertoire data. The study used immunosequencing to profile the T cell repertoires of some 600 subjects and linked those repertoires to cytomegalovirus serostatus. Among around 400 genotyped donors of the cohort, an average of roughly 240,000 unique TCR beta nucleotide sequences were sequenced per donor, roughly 20% of them non-productive. Rather than drawing on any new phenotypic data, the later analysis identified candidate immune exposures from TCR beta sequences and the way those sequences occurred across donors. An early release that covered some 630 HLA-typed donors contained about 290 gigabases of sequencing data and 80 million or so unique TCR sequences. Every repertoire in the discovery cohort had been generated on one and the same sequencing platform. A later analysis re-analyzed previously published TCR beta repertoires from 500 to 700 donors and added high-resolution HLA genotyping to study TCR occurrence patterns. The study aimed to test whether signatures of past pathogen exposure could be identified by cataloging public T cell receptors. An earlier analysis of around 640 of the donors used high-throughput TCR beta sequencing to judge whether each TCR beta V gene segment behaved as functional or pseudogenic. A later genetic analysis used genome-wide SNP genotypes for about 65% of the 666 donors, treating that subset as a discovery cohort. Typing coverage varied by locus: about 620-630 donors for A, B, C, DRB1 and DQB1; around 560 for DQA1; some 610 for DPA1; 450 to 480 for DPB1.

The library was built by means of the immunoSEQ multiplex PCR assay. For the multiplex PCR, a mixture combining 60 forward primers for TCR Vbeta segments and 13 reverse primers for TCR Jbeta segments was used. Amplification of the CDR3 region of rearranged TCR beta genes was performed with a multiplex PCR assay on genomic DNA. Amplified TCR beta libraries were sequenced as 87-base-pair reads on the Illumina HiSeq System. The source study handled its data this way. Across the roughly 670 repertoires, a later analysis counted approximately 75 million unique TCR beta chains, 9 million to 14 million of which were shared by at least two donors. Raw reads were error-corrected and collapsed into unique sequences with a nearest-neighbor algorithm that merged closely related sequences to remove PCR and sequencing errors. To assign V, D and J gene segments, CDR3 sequences were aligned to IMGT reference sequences. For a sequence to be retained, at least a six-nucleotide match to both a V gene segment and a J gene segment was required. A rearrangement was called productive if the CDR3 had no stop codons and remained in frame with V and J, and every other rearrangement was called non-productive. Following IMGT convention, CDR3 was defined as the stretch from the second conserved V-encoded cysteine to the conserved J-encoded phenylalanine. The earlier analysis of a few hundred of the donors excluded sequences that lacked an unambiguous match to a single V gene segment. An earlier analysis of 587 of the donors called V segments functional above 56.7% productive rearrangements and segregating when the between-donor standard deviation exceeded 5%. A statistical classification framework was built for diagnosing cytomegalovirus status from the catalog of TCR beta chain sequences. In a later analysis, TCR nucleotide sequences were compared against IMGT/GENE-DB human TR gene sequences so that V and J genes could be assigned. In a later analysis, CDR3 sequences and most-parsimonious VDJ recombination scenarios were assigned using the TCRdist pipeline. A later analysis defined each TCR beta chain by its CDR3 amino acid sequence plus V-gene family, and excluded reads lacking a unique V-gene family. A later analysis removed 550 to 650 highly shared, low-generation-probability nucleotide sequences to deal with suspected cross-contamination and a sequencing artifact. A later analysis calculated a clonal expansion index for each public chain from normalized within-repertoire ranks of inferred template counts. A later analysis computed generation probabilities with a VDJ recombination model fitted to out-of-frame rearrangements, and checked the results against IGoR. In a later analysis, TCR-TCR, TCR-HLA and TCR-CMV co-occurrence was scored with hypergeometric tests, and a repertoire-size bias correction was applied to TCR pairs. A later analysis estimated false discovery rates by permuting HLA or CMV assignments 20 times. A later analysis grouped co-occurring TCRs with DBSCAN, adding TCRdist sequence similarity when clustering within HLA-allele-positive subsets. For co-occurrence clustering, repertoires with fewer than 30,000 or more than 120,000 public chains were excluded, along with five repertoires with anomalous nucleotide sharing. In its TCRdb copy, this immuneACCESS table keeps in-frame sequences only and misses some clones. Where compared with another copy, unresolved V genes explain less than half of these, and the others have no known cause. D and trimming were read from the DNA, whereas the V and J calls and clone size are those reported in that table. The sample table includes 140,000 or so clones. The leading ten clones occupy about 0.96% of the sample.

To note about this clone: Its antigen has not been determined.

The cohort comprised around 690 healthy bone marrow donors. At the time of sampling, all cohort members were nominally healthy, though unrecorded immune exposures were likely present. The donor was CMV seronegative and was included in the group of around 320 seronegative cohort members. A peripheral blood sample was provided by each donor, and peripheral blood mononuclear cells were used for TCR beta sequencing. The Qiagen DNeasy Blood Extraction Kit was used to extract genomic DNA from the blood cell samples. From the germline V gene, CDR1 is ENHRY and CDR2 is SYGVKD. Trimmed from V: 5 bases; trimmed from J: 3 bases; junction bases lacking a gene match: 6. Counted from cysteine to phenylalanine, this CDR3 has 15 amino acids. This entry keeps only the CDR3 DNA: 45 bases, framed from base 1. Study-wide findings and limitations: A group of highly shared sequence variants was considered likely to be a technical artifact of the sequencing pipeline. Because counts were too low, approximately 15 rarely observed V segments, including chromosome 9 orphons, were excluded from the earlier analysis of roughly 580 of the donors. Linkage disequilibrium might explain the correlated functional status among segregating V segments, but an unknown experimental factor could not be excluded. A few of the identified cytomegalovirus-associated TCR beta chains were confirmed in vitro to be specific for cytomegalovirus antigens. CMV serostatus was the only immune exposure information available for the cohort. An association between a missense DCLRE1C variant and V-gene and J-gene trimming of TCR beta chains was found in a later genetic analysis and replicated in an independent cohort. A further reported finding was that TCR beta sequences accurately predicted the HLA-A and HLA-B alleles for most subjects in the first cohort. The study gave a list of under 200 TCR beta chains associated with cytomegalovirus. Several of the top co-occurrence clusters appeared to be linked to parvovirus B19, influenza, CMV and Epstein-Barr virus, according to a later analysis. An earlier analysis of 587 of the donors showed that most TCR beta V segments appeared in productive rearrangements either about 87% or about 30% of the time, which broadly matched IMGT annotations. According to the authors, the approach could potentially be generalized to other disease states and immunological phenotypes. The 87-base-pair reads could not distinguish some IMGT-functional V segments, including TRBV6-2 and TRBV6-3, so those segments were excluded. According to a later analysis, TCR association rates differed among HLA loci, with DRB1 alleles showing the most associated TCRs and HLA-C alleles showing the fewest. In both the original and validation cohorts, the classifier was reported to diagnose cytomegalovirus status with high specificity and sensitivity. Most TCR sequences were seen in very few donors, while some public TCRs were found in many individuals. A later analysis found that HLA-associated TCR beta chains were more clonally expanded and had lower generation probabilities than equally common non-associated chains. The cohort was sequenced for TCR beta chains only, and without alpha or paired-chain data the features that could be detected were limited. A later genetic analysis reported fewer N-insertions in productive TCRs among donors in an Asian-associated ancestry cluster than the roughly 700-donor mean. HLA typing was unavailable for some donors at each locus, so association tests used only the typed subset. In a later analysis, some 17,000 TCR beta sequences were associated with specific HLA alleles at a false discovery rate of 0.05. In a later analysis, most CMV-associated TCR beta chains were found to appear HLA-restricted, with HLA associations seemingly driven largely by CMV exposure. When HLA alleles, especially DR and DQ, strongly co-occurred, TCR associations were difficult to assign to individual alleles. The presence/absence analyses assumed that sequencing depth was roughly uniform across donors, and that assumption may not be true.

The sequence was collected from a male donor in good health and CMV-seronegative. The material sequenced was PBMCs. The chain was built from TRBV10-3 and TRBJ1-1, and 10 junction bases match TRBD1. The CDR3 loop reads CAISSGTGEYTEAFF. The bases are TGTGCCATCAGTAGCGGGACAGGGGAGTACACTGAAGCTTTCTTT.